Each of the 32 T cell receptor beta chains below was sequenced from the same sample in a study of blood T cell repertoires in COVID-19. Method: immunoSEQ multiplex PCR; TCRdb's copy keeps in-frame clones and lacks some. The data hold 130,000 or so clones, with roughly 90% observed a single time. The sample was peripheral blood. The receptors here all came from a man aged 35 to 55 with acute or convalescent COVID-19.

In DNA, the CDR3 is TGTGCCAGTAGTATCGGCAGGGGGTCGTCAGATACGCAGTATTTT. Its protein product is CASSIGRGSSDTQYF. V and J are TRBV19 and TRBJ2-3; 7 bases line up with TRBD1. Trimming cost V 3 bases and J 4 bases; bases outside gene matches: 7. CDR3 length: 15 residues. Germline V gene data show CDR1 as LNHDA and CDR2 as SQIVND (reference sequence).

This chain links TRBV5-4 with TRBJ2-5, with D tentatively TRBD1 (6 bases). This CDR3 spans 14 amino acids. Trimming removed 3 bases from V and 2 bases from J, with 11 bases in between. Germline V gene sequence: CDR1 SGHNT, CDR2 YYREEE (reference sequence). In nucleotides, the CDR3 is TGTGCCAGCAGCTCGGACAGCTCACAAGAGACCCAGTACTTC. Residues: CASSSDSSQETQYF.

There are a few counts of this clone. The chain couples TRBV5-4 to TRBJ1-6; possibly TRBD1 for D (6 bases). Trimming pared 6 bases from V and 0 bases from J, leaving 16 bases between. The CDR3 consists of 17 residues. CDR1 is SGHNT, CDR2 YYREEE, per germline (reference sequence). The CDR3 DNA reads as TGTGCCAGCACACGTCGGGGGGCAAACTCCTATAATTCACCCCTCCACTTT. Its protein product is CASTRRGANSYNSPLHF.

The V and J genes are TRBV7-2 and TRBJ1-3; no definite D call. Germline loops: CDR1 SGHTA, CDR2 FQGNSA. The CDR3 has 15 amino acids. V dropped 5 bases and J dropped 0 bases, with 11 bases sitting between them. The CDR3 DNA follows: TGTGCCAGCAGCGGAGGACGGTACTCTGGAAACACCATATATTTT. It translates to CASSGGRYSGNTIYF.

This chain links TRBV7-8 with TRBJ1-5; no clear D gene. Germline CDR1 and CDR2: SGHVS and FQNEAQ. CDR3 length equals 15 residues. The V end was cut by 5 bases, the J end by 6 bases, with 17 bases between. CDR3 sequence: CASSLRREGSQPQHF. The CDR3 DNA follows: TGTGCCAGCAGCCTCCGACGGGAGGGTAGTCAGCCCCAGCATTTT.

The chain recombines TRBV3-1 (or the pseudogene TRBV3-2) with TRBJ1-2, with 8 nucleotides matching TRBD1. Germline CDR1 reads LGHDT; CDR2 reads YNNKEL (reference sequence). The CDR3 is made up of 16 amino acids. Trimming took 3 bases from V and 2 from J; bases not matched to a gene: 8. DNA of the CDR3: TGTGCCAGCAGCCAGAGAGACAGGGGATCGAACTATGGCTACACCTTC. Amino acid sequence: CASSQRDRGSNYGYTF.

This sequence joins TRBV6-5 and TRBJ1-3; D gene unclear. Germline V gene data show CDR1 as MNHEY and CDR2 as SVGAGI. The CDR3 loop spans 15 amino acids. V shed 5 bases and J shed 4 bases, with 15 bases lying between them. As DNA, the CDR3 is TGTGCCAGCAGTCTCCACCTTAGCCCAGGAAACACCATATATTTT. Protein sequence: CASSLHLSPGNTIYF.

This clone has a handful of counts. Other DNA variants within this sample encode the same CDR3. The chain joins TRBV10-3 to TRBJ1-2; 10 bases are a match to TRBD1. J gave up 7 bases and V 3 bases, and 8 bases lay outside the gene matches. The CDR3 length is 15 residues. The germline V gene has CDR1 ENHRY and CDR2 SYGVKD. The CDR3 bases are TGTGCCATCAGTGAATTGGGACAGGGGTTGGGTGGCTACACCTTC. It translates to CAISELGQGLGGYTF.

This clone was observed a handful of times. V and J are TRBV12-3 or TRBV12-4 and TRBJ2-1; TRBD2 is a possible D gene (5 bases). V lost 4 bases and J 13 bases, leaving 17 bases between the germline ends. The CDR3 length is 13 residues. This CDR3 is CASSSMSGALQFF. CDR3 coding DNA: TGTGCCAGCAGTTCAATGAGCGGCGCCCTTCAGTTCTTC.

The J gene is TRBJ1-4, the V gene TRBV15, with D perhaps TRBD1 (5 bases). V gave up 5 bases and J gave up 7 bases, with 17 bases separating them. This CDR3 spans 15 amino acids. In germline, CDR1 is LNHNV, CDR2 YYDKDF (reference sequence). The DNA for the CDR3 is TGTGCCACCAGCGCGCGCAGGGTTATGGTTGAAAAACTGTTTTTT. It codes for CATSARRVMVEKLFF.

The chain carries TRBV6-1 and TRBJ1-1; D might be TRBD1 (6 bases). With 0 bases removed from V and 10 bases from J, the gap between germline ends came to 12 bases. This CDR3 comprises 13 residues. Germline V lookup: CDR1 MNHNS, CDR2 SASEGT. DNA for the CDR3: TGTGCCAGCAGTGAAGCCAGGGGCGGATTAGCTTTCTTT. Protein sequence: CASSEARGGLAFF.

This clone occurred a few times. The J gene is TRBJ1-1, the V gene TRBV4-1, with 9 bases that match TRBD1. The CDR3 is 15 amino acids. CDR1 is MGHRA and CDR2 is YSYEKL in the germline V gene. Trimming cost V 4 bases and J 0 bases; bases outside gene matches: 3. The CDR3 region is CASSPGQGMNTEAFF. CDR3 bases: TGCGCCAGCAGCCCGGGACAGGGAATGAACACTGAAGCTTTCTTT.

V is TRBV6-6 and J is TRBJ1-2, with D perhaps TRBD1 (5 bases). Trimming removed 0 bases from V and 3 bases from J, with 8 bases in between. This CDR3 comprises 14 residues. Germline CDR1 and CDR2: MNHNY and SVGAGI (reference sequence). In DNA, the CDR3 is TGTGCCAGCAGTTACTCAGACAGCGACTATGGCTACACCTTC. Its translation is CASSYSDSDYGYTF.

V usage is TRBV18 and J usage is TRBJ1-6; TRBD1 might be the D (6 bases). V shed 8 bases and J shed 9 bases, with 17 bases lying between them. Germline V lookup: CDR1 KGHSH, CDR2 LQKENI. This CDR3 contains 14 residues. CDR3 in amino acids: CASTDSGDSSPLHF. Here the CDR3 DNA reads TGTGCCAGCACCGATTCAGGGGATAGTTCACCCCTCCACTTT.

The chain is built from TRBV19 and TRBJ1-4, with D perhaps matching TRBD1 (6 bases). The germline gives CDR1 LNHDA, CDR2 SQIVND (reference sequence). The CDR3 runs to 15 residues. V was cut by 8 bases and J by 2 bases, with 15 bases left in between. The CDR3 DNA sequence: TGTGCCAGTTCAAAAACAGGGCGGACTAATGAAAAACTGTTTTTT. It codes for CASSKTGRTNEKLFF.

The chain couples TRBV6-2 or TRBV6-3 to TRBJ1-2, with D perhaps TRBD1 (6 bases). Trimming took off 5 bases at V and 4 bases at J, with 11 bases between the two ends. The germline gives CDR1 MNHEY, CDR2 SVGEGT. The CDR3 extends over 13 amino acids. The CDR3, as DNA: TGTGCCAGCAGTCCGGACAGTGTCTATGGCTACACCTTC. Translated: CASSPDSVYGYTF.

V is TRBV5-5 and J is TRBJ1-4; D is uncertain. The V gene's germline CDR1 is SGHKS and CDR2 YYEKEE (reference sequence). The V end lost 0 bases, the J end lost 7 bases, and 10 bases lay between the germline ends. This CDR3 contains 14 residues. CDR3 coding DNA: TGTGCCAGCAGCTTGGGGGAGTCGGGTGAAAAACTGTTTTTT. Its translation is CASSLGESGEKLFF. The entire variable domain, with the rest obtained from reference TRBV5-5 and TRBJ1-4, is as follows: DAGVTQSPTHLIKTRGQQVTLRCSPISGHKSVSWYQQVLGQGPQFIFQYYEKEERGRGNFPDRFSARQFPNYSSELNVNALLLGDSALYLCASSLGESGEKLFFGSGTQLSVL.

The chain recombines TRBV11-2 with TRBJ2-2; perhaps TRBD1 as D (6 bases). Per the germline V gene, CDR1 is SGHAT and CDR2 is FQNNGV. The CDR3 extends over 16 amino acids. Trimming removed 0 bases from V and 2 bases from J, with 10 bases in between. The CDR3 bases are TGTGCCAGCAGCTTAGATACAGGGTTCAACACCGGGGAGCTGTTTTTT. It codes for CASSLDTGFNTGELFF.

This rearrangement joins TRBV7-2 to TRBJ1-2; D ambiguous. The germline CDR1 and CDR2 sequences are SGHTA and FQGNSA. CDR3 length equals 11 residues. Deletions cut 5 bases from V and 8 bases from J, with 9 bases between. CDR3 in DNA: TGTGCCAGCAGCCTCACTAGGGGCTACACCTTC. This encodes CASSLTRGYTF.

The rearrangement joins TRBV6-1 to TRBJ1-5; perhaps TRBD1 as D (6 bases). V was trimmed by 2 bases and J by 1 base, leaving 9 bases between them. The germline V gene has CDR1 MNHNS and CDR2 SASEGT. The CDR3 is 15 amino acids. CDR3 coding DNA: TGTGCCAGCAGTGAATTTGGGGGCAGCAATCAGCCCCAGCATTTT. Translation gives CASSEFGGSNQPQHF.

The J gene is TRBJ1-3, the V gene TRBV24-1; D not certain. Trimming removed 5 bases at V and 3 bases at J, with 13 bases between. Germline V gives CDR1 KGHDR, CDR2 SFDVKD. CDR3 length equals 15 residues. CDR3 nucleotides: TGTGCCACCAGTGCCGGTCCCGCCGATGGAAACACCATATATTTT. Protein sequence: CATSAGPADGNTIYF.

The sample holds a few counts of this clone. The V gene is TRBV2, the J gene TRBJ2-3; TRBD2 matches 10 bases. V shed 4 bases and J 0 bases; nucleotides not matched to a gene: 13. The CDR3 spans 19 residues. CDR1 is SNHLY, CDR2 FYNNEI, per germline. For the CDR3, the DNA is TGTGCCAGCAGTGCCCTAGCGGGAGTAATGGGGTCTAGCACAGATACGCAGTATTTT. This sequence encodes CASSALAGVMGSSTDTQYF.

The chain joins TRBV6-5 to TRBJ2-7, with a tentative D call TRBD1 (7 bases). Germline V gives CDR1 MNHEY, CDR2 SVGAGI. Deletions cut 5 bases from V and 3 bases from J, with 17 bases between. The CDR3 covers 15 residues. Written as DNA, the CDR3 is TGTGCCAGCAGTCTTGGAGGGACAGATTACTACGAGCAGTACTTC. It encodes CASSLGGTDYYEQYF.

At least ten counts were recorded for this clone. The V gene is TRBV14, the J gene TRBJ1-1, with 8 positions matching TRBD1. The CDR3 is made up of 15 amino acids. Trimming cost V 4 bases and J 4 bases; bases outside gene matches: 8. Germline CDR1 is SGHDN and CDR2 is FVKESK. The CDR3, as DNA: TGTGCCAGCAGCCGATTGGGACAGGAGACCACTGAAGCTTTCTTT. The encoded protein is CASSRLGQETTEAFF.

This clone was recorded only once. The rearrangement joins TRBV6-5 to TRBJ2-7; D is perhaps TRBD1 (6 bases). The CDR3 contains 13 residues. Germline assignment: CDR1 MNHEY and CDR2 SVGAGI. The V end was cut by 7 bases, the J end by 0 bases, with 10 bases between. The CDR3: CASMGQSSYEQYF. The CDR3 DNA follows: TGTGCCAGCATGGGACAAAGCTCCTACGAGCAGTACTTC.

The V call is TRBV20-1, the J call TRBJ2-1; D unclear. CDR1 DFQATT and CDR2 SNEGSKA come from the germline V gene (reference sequence). V lost 3 bases and J lost 6, with 15 bases in between. This CDR3 spans 14 amino acids. CDR3 loop: CSASLPLSGNEQFF. As DNA, the CDR3 is TGCAGTGCTAGTTTGCCCTTGTCCGGCAATGAGCAGTTCTTC.

The CDR3 protein is CASSVARTGLYTDTQYF. Written as DNA, the CDR3 is TGTGCCAGCAGCGTAGCGCGGACAGGGCTATACACAGATACGCAGTATTTT. The chain recombines TRBV9 with TRBJ2-3, with 8 bases that match TRBD1. The J segment lost 2 bases and the V segment lost 0 bases, leaving 8 bases of the junction unmatched. Germline-derived CDR1 and CDR2 are SGDLS and YYNGEE. The CDR3 contains 17 residues.

V and J are TRBV4-1 and TRBJ1-2; D ambiguous. V lost 0 bases and J 0 bases, leaving 11 bases between the germline ends. The CDR3 sequence is 16 residues long. Germline values: CDR1 MGHRA, CDR2 YSYEKL. The CDR3 sequence is CASSQDVIAANYGYTF. The DNA for the CDR3 is TGCGCCAGCAGCCAAGACGTAATAGCAGCTAACTATGGCTACACCTTC.

The genes are TRBV3-1 (or the pseudogene TRBV3-2) and TRBJ1-1; no clear D. The CDR3 runs to 15 residues. Germline assignment: CDR1 LGHDT and CDR2 YNNKEL (reference sequence). The V gene lost 4 bases and the J gene lost 1 base, with 13 bases spanning the gap. In nucleotides, the CDR3 is TGTGCCAGCAGCCGAGGGAAGACTGCGAACACTGAAGCTTTCTTT. This codes for CASSRGKTANTEAFF.

The V gene is TRBV3-1 (or the pseudogene TRBV3-2), the J gene TRBJ2-5; tentatively, D is TRBD2 (6 bases). Germline-derived CDR1 and CDR2 are LGHDT and YNNKEL (reference sequence). The ends were cut back, 0 bases at V and 4 bases at J, with 12 bases in the middle. The CDR3 length is 15 residues. The CDR3 nucleotides read TGTGCCAGCAGCCAAGAGTCCGGGGGAGGAGAGACCCAGTACTTC. It translates to CASSQESGGGETQYF.

The count of this clone is one. J is TRBJ2-2 and V is TRBV9; D gene unclear. Per germline, CDR1 SGDLS and CDR2 YYNGEE. The CDR3 length is 14 residues. The V end was cut by 4 bases, the J end by 2 bases, with 9 bases between. CDR3 DNA sequence: TGTGCCAGCAGCCCCCCTTATAACACCGGGGAGCTGTTTTTT. This sequence encodes CASSPPYNTGELFF.

The V gene is TRBV19, the J gene TRBJ1-1; TRBD1 matches 7 bases. J lost 1 base, V lost 6 bases, and 5 bases had no gene match. CDR3 length: 14 residues. The germline gives CDR1 LNHDA, CDR2 SQIVND (reference sequence). The CDR3 nucleotides are TGTGCCAGTAGCCCCAGGGGGAGGAACACTGAAGCTTTCTTT. This gives the protein CASSPRGRNTEAFF.